These 20 T cell receptor beta chains were all obtained from the same sample, sequenced in a study of CD8 T cells in Susac syndrome. cDNA came from about 0.5 to 1 ug RNA primed by random hexamers. MiXCR, applied by TCRdb to the immunoSEQ multiplex PCR reads, yields one record per CDR3 protein. The sample shows 170,000 or so distinct CDR3 sequences, about 96% of them seen only once. Sequenced input: CD4+ T cells from PBMCs. The source is a human donor with Susac syndrome.

This clonotype was picked up one time. The chain combines TRBV12-3 or TRBV12-4 with TRBJ2-1, with TRBD2 matching over 10 bases. CDR3 length: 15 residues. Losses at the gene ends were 6 bases for V and 9 bases for J; bases not matched to a gene: 11. The CDR3 protein is CASSLGGLAGAEQFF. The CDR3 region has the DNA TGTGCCAGCAGCCTCGGGGGGCTAGCGGGAGCTGAGCAGTTCTTC.

The rearrangement uses TRBV29-1 and TRBJ1-1; D unresolved. V was cut by 2 bases and J by 1 base, with 11 bases left in between. The CDR3 contains 14 residues. Germline CDR1 and CDR2: SQVTM and ANQGSEA. The CDR3 region is CSVEKAQPNTEAFF. The CDR3 bases are TGCAGCGTTGAAAAGGCGCAACCGAACACTGAAGCTTTCTTT.

CDR3 sequence reads: CARRDKPYGYTF. DNA for the CDR3: TGTGCGCGACGGGACAAGCCCTATGGCTACACCTTC. This chain joins TRBV9 and TRBJ1-2; D perhaps matches TRBD1 (6 bases). The CDR3 is 12 amino acids. Germline CDR1 reads SGDLS; CDR2 reads YYNGEE.

This chain joins TRBV9 and TRBJ2-1; TRBD2 aligns across 9 bases. Germline trimming cut 4 bases from V and 10 bases from J; bases unmatched to any gene: 15. This CDR3 is built from 16 residues. CDR1 is SGDLS, CDR2 YYNGEE, per germline. The CDR3 protein is CASSPSGGRARREQFF. Here the CDR3 DNA reads TGTGCCAGCAGCCCCAGCGGCGGGAGGGCCCGGAGGGAGCAGTTCTTC.

This chain connects TRBV25-1 to TRBJ1-2, with D unclear. V was pared by 7 bases and J by 8 bases, with 14 bases between. This CDR3 contains 12 residues. Per germline, CDR1 MGHDK and CDR2 SYGVNS. CDR3 bases: TGTGCCAGCACGTCAGACCGCGTGGGCTACACCTTC. Translation gives CASTSDRVGYTF.

As DNA, the CDR3 is TGCAGCGTTGTCCTAAGCACCGGGGAGCTGTTTTTT. The encoded protein is CSVVLSTGELFF. J is TRBJ2-2 and V is TRBV29-1; D not resolved. Germline assignment: CDR1 SQVTM and CDR2 ANQGSEA. V lost 4 bases to trimming and J lost 4 bases, with 7 bases between them. This CDR3 spans 12 amino acids.

The V call is TRBV30, the J call TRBJ1-5, with 7 bases identical to TRBD1. The CDR3 consists of 14 residues. CDR1 and CDR2 from the germline V gene are GTSNPN and SVGIG (reference sequence). V was clipped by 3 bases and J by 4 bases; unmatched bases: 6. The CDR3 nucleotides read TGTGCCTGGAGCACGACAGGGCTTAATCAGCCCCAGCATTTT. This translates into CAWSTTGLNQPQHF.

The J gene is TRBJ1-4, the V gene TRBV30, with D tentatively TRBD1 (5 bases). The germline gives CDR1 GTSNPN, CDR2 SVGIG (reference sequence). Trimming stripped 1 base from V and 3 bases from J, with 6 bases between. The CDR3 totals 13 residues. The CDR3 DNA reads TGTGCCTGGAGTGAAGGGGCTAATGAAAAACTGTTTTTT. As protein: CAWSEGANEKLFF.

The V and J genes are TRBV15 and TRBJ2-4; possible D gene TRBD1, 5 bases. The ends were cut back, 1 base at V and 6 bases at J, with 7 bases in the middle. The CDR3 is 13 amino acids. CDR1 is LNHNV and CDR2 is YYDKDF in the germline V gene (reference sequence). CDR3 nucleotide sequence: TGTGCCACCAGCAGAGGCGACAGAAACATTCAGTACTTC. This encodes CATSRGDRNIQYF.

The rearrangement uses TRBV27 and TRBJ2-3; perhaps D is TRBD1 or TRBD2 (6 bases each). The germline V and J ends were trimmed by 8 bases and 3 bases, with 15 bases remaining between them. The CDR3 contains 14 residues. CDR1 is MNHEY and CDR2 is SMNVEV in the germline V gene (reference sequence). DNA for the CDR3: TGTGCCAGCCGGAGGGGGATTAGTACAGATACGCAGTATTTT. This encodes CASRRGISTDTQYF.

The chain couples TRBV5-1 to TRBJ1-1; maybe TRBD1 (6 bases). Germline V gene sequence: CDR1 SGHRS, CDR2 YFSETQ. The CDR3 consists of 13 residues. V lost 0 bases and J lost 7, with 10 bases in between. The chain's CDR3 is CASSLDRVGEAFF. The CDR3 nucleotides are TGCGCCAGCAGCTTGGACAGGGTTGGTGAAGCTTTCTTT.

This clonotype was counted once. The chain carries TRBV15 and TRBJ1-2; 11 positions agree with TRBD1. With 1 base clipped from V and 4 bases from J, the junction kept 5 bases outside the gene matches. The germline gives CDR1 LNHNV, CDR2 YYDKDF (reference sequence). The CDR3 contains 16 residues. The CDR3 region has the DNA TGTGCCACCAGCAGAGGATTGGGACAGGGGGTCTATGGCTACACCTTC. Its protein is CATSRGLGQGVYGYTF.

In the case of this clonotype: The germline gene is not matched at one end of the junction; a read error may be the cause. The J gene is TRBJ2-3, the V gene TRBV5-1; TRBD2 matches 10 bases. The CDR3 spans 14 residues. Germline V gene lookup returns CDR1 SGHRS and CDR2 YFSETQ. In DNA form, the CDR3 reads TGTGCCAGTAGTCTAGCGGGGGGCACAGATACGCAGTATTTT. Its protein product is CASSLAGGTDTQYF.

The V call is TRBV30, the J call TRBJ2-7; possibly TRBD1 for D (6 bases). Trimming stripped 0 bases from V and 0 bases from J, with 12 bases between. The germline CDR1 and CDR2 sequences are GTSNPN and SVGIG (reference sequence). The CDR3 has 15 amino acids. This CDR3 is CAWSVRQAGSYEQYF. The CDR3 DNA reads TGTGCCTGGAGTGTGCGACAGGCGGGCTCCTACGAGCAGTACTTC.

CDR3 bases: TGTGCCACCAGTTTTAGGACAGGGGGCGTGGAGACCCAGTACTTC. This encodes CATSFRTGGVETQYF. V and J are TRBV24-1 and TRBJ2-5; 11 bases map to TRBD1. This CDR3 contains 15 residues. With V trimmed by 6 bases and J by 5 bases, 7 bases remained unmatched. Germline-derived CDR1 and CDR2 are KGHDR and SFDVKD.

This sequence joins TRBV6-2 or TRBV6-3 and TRBJ1-1; 7 bases line up with TRBD1. The CDR3 is 12 amino acids. Losses at the gene ends were 6 bases for V and 7 bases for J; bases not matched to a gene: 5. Germline CDR1 reads MNHEY; CDR2 reads SVGEGT. CDR3 sequence: CASRQTGVEAFF. The CDR3 region has the DNA TGTGCCAGCAGACAAACAGGGGTTGAAGCTTTCTTT.

The chain joins TRBV7-9 to TRBJ1-2; D is perhaps TRBD1 (6 bases). V was cut by 1 base and J by 0 bases, with 9 bases left in between. The CDR3 consists of 15 residues. Germline CDR1 is SEHNR and CDR2 is FQNEAQ (reference sequence). The CDR3 reads CASSLDTGSNYGYTF. The CDR3 DNA reads as TGTGCCAGCAGCTTAGATACAGGGTCTAACTATGGCTACACCTTC.

The V and J genes are TRBV24-1 and TRBJ2-1; 10 nucleotides match TRBD2. The V segment lost 4 bases and the J segment 1 base; nucleotides outside the gene matches: 6. Per the germline V gene, CDR1 is KGHDR and CDR2 is SFDVKD. The length of the CDR3 is 17 residues. CDR3 bases: TGTGCCACCAGTGACACCCGGACTAGCGGATCCTACAATGAGCAGTTCTTC. The encoded protein is CATSDTRTSGSYNEQFF.

The chain couples TRBV7-2 to TRBJ2-3; D might be TRBD2 (5 bases). Germline CDR1 and CDR2: SGHTA and FQGNSA. CDR3 length: 15 residues. V was pared by 1 base and J by 3 bases, with 11 bases between. This chain's CDR3 is CASSLDGIWTDTQYF. In DNA form, the CDR3 reads TGTGCCAGCAGCTTAGACGGGATCTGGACAGATACGCAGTATTTT.

The chain has TRBV4-1 and TRBJ2-2; 7 bases are shared with TRBD1. V dropped 4 bases and J dropped 2; count of bases not matched to a gene: 4. The CDR3 sequence is 15 residues long. The germline gives CDR1 MGHRA, CDR2 YSYEKL. CDR3 sequence reads: CASSPRQGNTGELFF. In DNA, the CDR3 is TGCGCCAGCAGCCCTCGACAGGGTAACACCGGGGAGCTGTTTTTT.